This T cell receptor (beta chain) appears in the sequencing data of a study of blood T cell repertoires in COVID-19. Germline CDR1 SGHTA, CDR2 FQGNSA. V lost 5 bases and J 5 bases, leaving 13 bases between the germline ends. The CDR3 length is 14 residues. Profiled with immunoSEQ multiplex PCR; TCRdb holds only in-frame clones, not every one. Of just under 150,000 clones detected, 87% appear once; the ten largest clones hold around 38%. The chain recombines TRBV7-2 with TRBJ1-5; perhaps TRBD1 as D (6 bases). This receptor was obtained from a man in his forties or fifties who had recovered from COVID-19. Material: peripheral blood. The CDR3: CASSQDRLDQPQHF. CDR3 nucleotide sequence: TGTGCCAGCAGCCAAGACAGGTTGGATCAGCCCCAGCATTTT.